The 17 T cell receptor beta chains below all came from one sample that was sequenced in a study of Tregs in tolerant kidney transplant recipients. Data came from immunoSEQ multiplex PCR; TCRdb stores just in-frame clones and leaves some out. The sample holds some 80,000 clones, less than 98% seen once. Specimen: CD4+ T cells from blood, collected before the transplant. These receptors were taken from a human donor who received a combined kidney and bone marrow transplant.

The rearrangement joins TRBV7-9 to TRBJ1-5, with D perhaps matching TRBD1 (5 bases). Germline loops: CDR1 SEHNR, CDR2 FQNEAQ (reference sequence). This CDR3 is 17 amino acids long. V shed 0 bases and J shed 2 bases, with 14 bases lying between them. The CDR3 protein is CASSLADRPYRNQPQHF. CDR3 sequence (DNA): TGTGCCAGCAGCTTAGCCGACAGACCTTACCGCAATCAGCCCCAGCATTTT.

The rearrangement uses TRBV7-2 and TRBJ1-3, with 9 bases matching TRBD1. V was pared by 6 bases and J by 4 bases, with 7 bases of the junction left unmatched. The CDR3 runs to 15 residues. Germline CDR1 is SGHTA and CDR2 is FQGNSA. The CDR3 loop reads CASRYGTGWGNTIYF. CDR3 nucleotides: TGTGCCAGCAGATACGGGACAGGGTGGGGAAACACCATATATTTT.

This chain links TRBV4-1 with TRBJ2-7; tentative D call: TRBD1 (5 bases). The CDR3 runs to 16 residues. Trimming shortened V by 3 bases and J by 3 bases, and 18 bases separated the two germline ends. CDR1 MGHRA and CDR2 YSYEKL come from the germline V gene. The DNA for the CDR3 is TGCGCCAGCAGCCAGCCCCTTGGCCCTAGGGGCTACGAGCAGTACTTC. Residues: CASSQPLGPRGYEQYF.

This sequence joins TRBV7-2 and TRBJ1-1; D might be TRBD1 (5 bases). There are 13 residues in the CDR3. Germline lookup yields CDR1 SGHTA and CDR2 FQGNSA. V was shortened by 4 bases and J by 5 bases, with 11 bases between the two germline ends. The CDR3 bases are TGTGCCAGCAGCTCCTACCGGGGGACTGAAGCTTTCTTT. Translating it yields CASSSYRGTEAFF.

The V call is TRBV6-1, the J call TRBJ2-7; D perhaps matches TRBD1 (5 bases). The CDR3 has 13 amino acids. The ends were cut back, 7 bases at V and 2 bases at J, with 12 bases in the middle. The germline V gene encodes CDR1 MNHNS and CDR2 SASEGT. CDR3 nucleotide sequence: TGTGCCAGCATAGTAACAGGCCCCTACGAGCAGTACTTC. Translation gives CASIVTGPYEQYF.

The genes are TRBV19 and TRBJ1-2; the match to TRBD1 covers 7 bases. CDR3 length: 15 residues. Germline V CDR1 and CDR2: LNHDA, SQIVND (reference sequence). With V trimmed by 5 bases and J by 2 bases, 8 bases remained unmatched. CDR3 amino acids: CASSPLDRVNYGYTF. CDR3 bases: TGTGCCAGTAGTCCCCTAGACAGGGTGAACTATGGCTACACCTTC.

The chain joins TRBV5-5 to TRBJ1-4; 10 positions match TRBD1. The CDR3 totals 18 residues. V gave up 0 bases and J gave up 8 bases; unmatched junction bases: 13. Germline CDR1 and CDR2: SGHKS and YYEKEE (reference sequence). This CDR3 is CASSLAPSDRGQKEKLFF. DNA for the CDR3: TGTGCCAGCAGCTTGGCCCCTTCCGACAGGGGGCAAAAGGAAAAACTGTTTTTT. Together with reference TRBV5-5 and TRBJ1-4, the CDR3 gives the full variable domain: DAGVTQSPTHLIKTRGQQVTLRCSPISGHKSVSWYQQVLGQGPQFIFQYYEKEERGRGNFPDRFSARQFPNYSSELNVNALLLGDSALYLCASSLAPSDRGQKEKLFFGSGTQLSVL.

V and J are TRBV4-3 and TRBJ1-2; D is undetermined. Trimming took 3 bases from V and 8 from J, leaving 13 bases between them. Germline V gene lookup returns CDR1 LGHNA and CDR2 YSLEER. The CDR3 covers 13 residues. The CDR3 DNA is TGCGCCAGCAGCCACGTAACATGGAGCGGCTACACCTTC. Translation: CASSHVTWSGYTF.

This chain joins TRBV9 and TRBJ1-2; 7 bases map to TRBD1. The junction had 9 bases not matched to a gene; V was cut back by 3 bases and J by 4 bases. The CDR3 has 15 residues. Germline CDR1 is SGDLS and CDR2 is YYNGEE. CDR3 protein: CASSGRQGLFYGYTF. CDR3 sequence (DNA): TGTGCCAGCAGCGGGAGACAGGGTCTATTCTATGGCTACACCTTC. The whole variable domain, filled in from reference TRBV9 and TRBJ1-2, reads DSGVTQTPKHLITATGQRVTLRCSPRSGDLSVYWYQQSLDQGLQFLIQYYNGEERAKGNILERFSAQQFPDLHSELNLSSLELGDSALYFCASSGRQGLFYGYTFGSGTRLTVV.

V is TRBV30 and J is TRBJ2-5; 11 bases are a match to TRBD2. The J segment lost 5 bases and the V segment lost 8 bases, leaving 10 bases of the junction unmatched. Germline CDR1 is GTSNPN and CDR2 is SVGIG (reference sequence). The CDR3 extends over 14 amino acids. The CDR3: CAGNSGRAWETQYF. The CDR3 bases are TGTGCCGGAAATAGCGGGAGGGCCTGGGAGACCCAGTACTTC. Complete variable domain (other parts from reference TRBV30 and TRBJ2-5): SQTIHQWPATLVQPVGSPLSLECTVEGTSNPNLYWYRQAAGRGLQLLFYSVGIGQISSEVPQNLSASRPQDRQFILSSKKLLLSDSGFYLCAGNSGRAWETQYFGPGTRLLVL.

The chain couples TRBV28 to TRBJ1-2; D is possibly TRBD1 (5 bases). Trimming pared 2 bases from V and 0 bases from J, leaving 13 bases between. The CDR3 extends over 16 amino acids. Germline CDR1 and CDR2: MDHEN and SYDVKM. In DNA, the CDR3 is TGTGCCAGCAGTTTAGGGGGGACCGCCGCTAACTATGGCTACACCTTC. This codes for CASSLGGTAANYGYTF.

CDR3 loop: CASSPGGGSYEQYF. The CDR3 nucleotides read TGTGCCAGCAGTCCCGGCGGGGGCTCCTACGAGCAGTACTTC. The chain carries TRBV6-6 and TRBJ2-7; 7 bases map to TRBD2. The CDR3 sequence is 14 residues long. V dropped 5 bases and J dropped 0; count of bases not matched to a gene: 4. Germline values: CDR1 MNHNY, CDR2 SVGAGI (reference sequence).

V and J are TRBV7-3 and TRBJ2-1; possible D gene TRBD1, 6 bases. The germline V and J ends were trimmed by 1 base and 9 bases, with 16 bases remaining between them. This CDR3 region has 15 residues. The germline V gene encodes CDR1 SGHTA and CDR2 FQGTGA. The CDR3: CASSLKQGPWGEQFF. For the CDR3, the DNA is TGTGCCAGCAGCTTAAAACAGGGCCCGTGGGGTGAGCAGTTCTTC.

This sequence joins TRBV30 and TRBJ1-1; the D is unclear. This CDR3 spans 12 amino acids. Germline V lookup: CDR1 GTSNPN, CDR2 SVGIG (reference sequence). V was trimmed by 4 bases and J by 1 base, leaving 7 bases between them. The CDR3 DNA reads TGTGCCTGGACCCCAGGGAACACTGAAGCTTTCTTT. Its protein is CAWTPGNTEAFF.

This chain joins TRBV4-2 and TRBJ2-7, with TRBD1 matching 7 bases. Losses at the gene ends were 1 base for V and 0 bases for J; bases not matched to a gene: 6. CDR3 length equals 16 residues. CDR1 LGHNA and CDR2 YNFKEQ come from the germline V gene. CDR3 nucleotides: TGTGCCAGCAGCCAAGTCGACAGGGATCGCTCCTACGAGCAGTACTTC. Its translation is CASSQVDRDRSYEQYF.

The chain couples TRBV30 to TRBJ1-6; unclear D gene. The CDR3 has 12 residues. Germline CDR1 reads GTSNPN; CDR2 reads SVGIG (reference sequence). Trimming stripped 3 bases from V and 6 bases from J, with 6 bases between. CDR3 sequence: CAWRTSNSPLHF. In DNA, the CDR3 is TGTGCCTGGAGAACTAGTAATTCACCCCTCCACTTT.

The V call is TRBV6-5, the J call TRBJ1-2, with TRBD1 as a possible D gene (5 bases). The CDR3 sequence is 14 residues long. Germline V CDR1 and CDR2: MNHEY, SVGAGI. The V and J ends lost 5 bases and 0 bases respectively, with 10 bases between them. CDR3: CASSEWGANYGYTF. The CDR3 DNA reads as TGTGCCAGCAGTGAATGGGGGGCTAACTATGGCTACACCTTC.